This T cell receptor (beta chain) came from a study of blood T cell repertoires in COVID-19. CDR1 is LNHDA, CDR2 SQIVND, per germline (reference sequence). CDR3 size: 14 residues. Trimming took off 8 bases at V and 5 bases at J, with 19 bases between the two ends. Original processing notes: Scientists estimated how many nucleated cells there were by amplifying reference gene primers. Method: immunoSEQ multiplex PCR; TCRdb's copy keeps in-frame clones and lacks some. D and trimming were read from the DNA, whereas the V and J calls and clone size are those reported in that table. The sample holds about 95,000 clones, about 89% seen once.

The sample consisted of peripheral blood. This receptor was obtained from a man aged 55 to 70 with COVID-19, enrolled during active disease. The rearrangement links TRBV19 to TRBJ2-7; the D gene is possibly TRBD1 (5 bases). The CDR3 spells CASGKAGFSNEQYF. The CDR3 coding sequence is TGTGCCAGTGGAAAAGCAGGGTTTTCGAACGAGCAGTACTTC.